The 16 T cell receptor beta chains in this list originate from one sample, sequenced in a study of blood T cells in healthy people across ages (dated by TCRdb to about 2015). Library generation was performed with 5' RACE. Sequenced using an Illumina HiSeq 2500. The second PCR ran for roughly 7 to 11 cycles and used a J-beta primer mix along with a sample-barcoded 5' primer. The public sequencing data were trimmed at Q25 with fastp and processed into clonotypes with MiXCR by TCRdb, which kept only in-frame beta chains. Here each entry gathers all rows of one CDR3 protein and keeps the most common genes and DNA. This sample gives 1.5 million to 2 million distinct CDR3 sequences in total; around half of them show up just once. The leading ten clones occupy approximately 2% of the sample. Sequencing was performed on blood. All receptors come from a woman aged 40 to 50 in good health.

The chain combines TRBV4-3 with TRBJ2-7; D is possibly TRBD2 (7 bases). V was trimmed by 2 bases and J by 5 bases, leaving 22 bases between them. The CDR3 loop spans 17 amino acids. The germline V gene has CDR1 LGHNA and CDR2 YSLEER. The DNA of the CDR3 is TGCGCCAGCAGCCAACGCTTCCTGCAAACAGGGAGGGACGAGCAGTACTTC. Amino acid sequence: CASSQRFLQTGRDEQYF.

This clonotype came up a few times. This chain joins TRBV2 and TRBJ2-5, with 7 nucleotides matching TRBD1. This CDR3 has 15 residues. From germline, CDR1 is SNHLY and CDR2 FYNNEI. V dropped 1 base and J dropped 5; count of bases not matched to a gene: 7. CDR3 loop: CASSEEGQRGETQYF. CDR3 bases: TGTGCCAGCAGTGAAGAGGGACAGCGAGGGGAGACCCAGTACTTC.

The chain joins TRBV7-2 to TRBJ2-3; 11 nucleotides line up with TRBD2. V dropped 5 bases and J dropped 2; count of bases not matched to a gene: 15. Germline values: CDR1 SGHTA, CDR2 FQGNSA. The CDR3 is made up of 19 amino acids. The CDR3 is CASSPSPGLAAVVTDTQYF. DNA of the CDR3: TGTGCCAGCAGCCCTTCTCCGGGACTAGCGGCCGTCGTCACAGATACGCAGTATTTT.

A few counts support this clonotype. CDR3 nucleotides: TGCAGTGCTAATACAGAGACGGAGGGCTACACCTTC. As protein: CSANTETEGYTF. The chain is built from TRBV20-1 and TRBJ1-2; D uncertain. Per the germline V gene, CDR1 is DFQATT and CDR2 is SNEGSKA (reference sequence). The CDR3 length is 12 residues. V was shortened by 4 bases and J by 8 bases, with 14 bases between the two germline ends.

This clonotype has a handful of counts. The CDR3 reads CSAIPPSGGVYNEQFF. CDR3 coding DNA: TGCAGTGCTATTCCCCCTAGTGGCGGGGTCTACAATGAGCAGTTCTTC. The chain is built from TRBV20-1 and TRBJ2-1; D is perhaps TRBD2 (6 bases). The V end lost 4 bases, the J end lost 3 bases, and 19 bases lay between the germline ends. This CDR3 contains 16 residues. CDR1 is DFQATT and CDR2 is SNEGSKA in the germline V gene (reference sequence).

The DNA of the CDR3 is TGCAGTGCATCCAGACAGGAAAATCAGCCCCAGCATTTT. Amino acid sequence: CSASRQENQPQHF. V is TRBV20-1 and J is TRBJ1-5, with D tentatively TRBD1 (6 bases). The germline V gene encodes CDR1 DFQATT and CDR2 SNEGSKA (reference sequence). There are 13 residues in the CDR3. The V and J ends lost 6 bases and 4 bases respectively, with 13 bases between them.

The chain employs TRBV3-1 and TRBJ2-3; perhaps D is TRBD1 or TRBD2 (5 bases each). With 1 base removed from V and 7 bases from J, the gap between germline ends came to 12 bases. Germline values: CDR1 LGHDT, CDR2 YNNKEL (reference sequence). The CDR3 is 14 amino acids. The CDR3 here is CASSQGDRGHTQYF. CDR3 bases: TGTGCCAGCAGCCAAGGGGACCGTGGGCATACGCAGTATTTT.

The gene calls are TRBV4-3 and TRBJ1-6; D is undetermined. CDR3 size: 12 residues. V gave up 0 bases and J gave up 10 bases, with 4 bases separating them. Per the germline V gene, CDR1 is LGHNA and CDR2 is YSLEER. The CDR3 DNA follows: TGCGCCAGCAGCCAAGAAGAATCACCCCTCCACTTT. Its protein is CASSQEESPLHF.

This chain joins TRBV9 and TRBJ1-6; 7 nucleotides agree with TRBD1. Trimming cost V 0 bases and J 7 bases; bases outside gene matches: 4. CDR3 length: 15 residues. Germline values: CDR1 SGDLS, CDR2 YYNGEE. The CDR3 region has the DNA TGTGCCAGCAGCGTAGCGGGACAGCAAAATTCACCCCTCCACTTT. It encodes CASSVAGQQNSPLHF.

The V call is TRBV20-1, the J call TRBJ2-7, with 8 positions matching TRBD2. Germline-derived CDR1 and CDR2 are DFQATT and SNEGSKA (reference sequence). V lost 3 bases, J lost 3 bases, and 7 bases stayed unmatched. This CDR3 is 14 amino acids long. The CDR3 DNA follows: TGCAGTGCTAGCACCGGACTAGCAATCTACGAGCAGTACTTC. Translating it yields CSASTGLAIYEQYF.

The gene calls are TRBV4-1 and TRBJ1-6, with a possible D match to TRBD1 (6 bases). This CDR3 is 15 amino acids long. Trimming shortened V by 3 bases and J by 8 bases, and 14 bases separated the two germline ends. Germline V gene lookup returns CDR1 MGHRA and CDR2 YSYEKL. CDR3 DNA sequence: TGCGCCAGCAGCCAGAACAGGGCTGTGGATTCACCCCTCCACTTT. Translated, it gives CASSQNRAVDSPLHF.

The CDR3 spells CASSQEVRTSGYTF. CDR3 nucleotide sequence: TGTGCCAGCAGCCAAGAGGTCCGAACCAGTGGCTACACCTTC. The chain links TRBV3-1 to TRBJ1-2; D unresolved. Germline CDR1 reads LGHDT; CDR2 reads YNNKEL (reference sequence). This CDR3 region has 14 residues. V was clipped by 0 bases and J by 7 bases, with 12 bases between them.

CDR3 in DNA: TGTGCCAGCAGTGACACTATCAATGAGCAGTTCTTC. Protein sequence: CASSDTINEQFF. This chain joins TRBV6-2 or TRBV6-3 and TRBJ2-1; D gene uncertain. The CDR3 is 12 residues long. Between the trimmed V and J ends, which lost 5 bases and 6 bases, there was a span of 8 bases. Germline V gives CDR1 MNHEY, CDR2 SVGEGT.

The chain uses TRBV20-1 and TRBJ2-1; TRBD1 is a possible D gene (5 bases). The length of the CDR3 is 14 residues. CDR1 and CDR2 (germline): DFQATT, SNEGSKA (reference sequence). V was pared by 6 bases and J by 2 bases, with 14 bases between. This chain's CDR3 is CSAERTTAYNEQFF. CDR3 sequence (DNA): TGCAGTGCGGAACGGACAACAGCCTACAATGAGCAGTTCTTC.

The chain recombines TRBV2 with TRBJ1-6; D is possibly TRBD1 (5 bases). Trimming shortened V by 6 bases and J by 6 bases, and 9 bases separated the two germline ends. This CDR3 region has 13 residues. Germline CDR1 SNHLY, CDR2 FYNNEI. The CDR3 is CASREQGNSPLHF. CDR3 nucleotides: TGTGCCAGCAGAGAGCAGGGTAATTCACCCCTCCACTTT.

DNA of the CDR3: TGTGCCAGCATTCGGTCAGGGGAAGCTCCAGATACGCAGTATTTT. Amino acid sequence: CASIRSGEAPDTQYF. This chain joins TRBV6-2 or TRBV6-3 and TRBJ2-3, with a weak D call TRBD1 (6 bases). The germline V gene encodes CDR1 MNHEY and CDR2 SVGEGT. V was pared by 7 bases and J by 4 bases, with 18 bases between. The CDR3 contains 15 residues.